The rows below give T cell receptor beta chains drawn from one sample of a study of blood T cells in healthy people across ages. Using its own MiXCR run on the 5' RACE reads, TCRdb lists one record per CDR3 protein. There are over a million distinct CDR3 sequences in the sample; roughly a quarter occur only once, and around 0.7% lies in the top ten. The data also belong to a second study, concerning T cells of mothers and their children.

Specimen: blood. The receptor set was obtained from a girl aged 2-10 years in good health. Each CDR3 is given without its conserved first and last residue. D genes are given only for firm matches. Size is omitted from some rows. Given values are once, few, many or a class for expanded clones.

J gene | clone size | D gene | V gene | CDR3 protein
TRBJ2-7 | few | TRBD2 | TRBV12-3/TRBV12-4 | ASSSPGLAHLS
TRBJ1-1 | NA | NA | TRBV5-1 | ASSLVGQWDTEVF
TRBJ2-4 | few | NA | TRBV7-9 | ATSPLPKNIQY
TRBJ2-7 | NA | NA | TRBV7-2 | ASSISTGLNYEQY
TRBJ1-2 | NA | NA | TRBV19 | ASKGGDAPYGYT
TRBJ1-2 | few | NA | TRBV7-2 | ASSLGPGAGFGYT
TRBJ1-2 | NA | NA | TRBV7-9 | ASKGYETGFRYGHT
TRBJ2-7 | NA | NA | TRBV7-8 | ASSFDITPYEEY
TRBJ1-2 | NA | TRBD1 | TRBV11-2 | ASSPTTGNRGYT
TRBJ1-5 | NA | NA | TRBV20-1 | SAPDRRGNQPQH
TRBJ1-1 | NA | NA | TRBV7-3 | ASSQMGNTEAF
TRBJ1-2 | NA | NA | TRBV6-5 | ASALTTGGISYGYT
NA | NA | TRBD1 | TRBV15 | ASGQGASETQY
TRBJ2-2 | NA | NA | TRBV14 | ASSAGYASTGELF
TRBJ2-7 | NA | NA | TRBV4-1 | ASSQEGPTRFYEQY
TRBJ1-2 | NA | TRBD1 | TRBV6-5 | ATEGARGYT
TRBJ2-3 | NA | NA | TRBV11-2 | ASSLARSPGGDTQY
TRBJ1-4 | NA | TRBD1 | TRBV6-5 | ASSYSGTGNELF
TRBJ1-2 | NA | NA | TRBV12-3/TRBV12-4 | ASLRDPGNGYT
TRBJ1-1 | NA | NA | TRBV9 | ASSGGGGPTEAF
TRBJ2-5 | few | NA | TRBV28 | ASSQDSPMKETQY
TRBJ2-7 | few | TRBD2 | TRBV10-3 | AISEVEASGGWEQY
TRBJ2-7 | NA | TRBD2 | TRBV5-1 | ASSPIGGFAYEQY
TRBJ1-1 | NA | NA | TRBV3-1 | ASSQISGNEAF